The rows below give T cell receptor beta chains drawn from one sample of a study of molecular identifiers for immune sequencing clone quantification. TCRdb reanalysed the PCR reads using MiXCR and keeps one entry per CDR3 protein. Of more than 550,000 distinct CDR3 sequences in the sample, 25% are singletons; the top ten hold 0.7% to 0.95%. The sequenced sample consisted of naive CD8+ T cells from blood, with Jurkat cell RNA spiked in. Every receptor here comes from a human donor in good health. Some libraries in this study had Jurkat cell RNA spiked in. Each CDR3 is given with its conserved first and last residue. A D gene is named only where the DNA matches it firmly. Size is omitted from some rows. Given values are once, few, many or a class for expanded clones.

TRBV20-1	TRBD1	many	TRBJ2-7	TGCAGTGCTAGACCCTTGGGACAGACCTACGAGCAGTACTTC	CSARPLGQTYEQYF
TRBV10-2	TRBD1	many	TRBJ2-5	TGCGCCAGCATTCCCGGGGACAGGGCAGCCCAAGAGACCCAGTACTTC	CASIPGDRAAQETQYF
TRBV7-9	NA	many	TRBJ2-7	TGTGCCAGCGCGGGTATCCCCTACGAGCAGTACTTC	CASAGIPYEQYF
TRBV25-1	NA	many	TRBJ2-7	TGTGCCAGCAGTGAATGGACTAACCCCGAGCAGTACTTC	CASSEWTNPEQYF
TRBV24-1	NA	many	TRBJ2-2	TGTGCCACCAGCGCTTGGGGCTCCGGGGAGCTGTTTTTT	CATSAWGSGELFF
TRBV9	TRBD1	NA	TRBJ1-4	TGTGCCAGCAGCACCGGGACAGTTAATGAAAAACTGTTTTTT	CASSTGTVNEKLFF
TRBV30	NA	many	TRBJ2-7	TGTGCCTGGAGTGTAGGCCAGGGGTACGAGCAGTACTTC	CAWSVGQGYEQYF
TRBV15	TRBD1	many	TRBJ2-3	TGTGCCACCAGCAACGAACGACAGGGAACAGATACGCAGTATTTT	CATSNERQGTDTQYF
TRBV30	NA	NA	TRBJ2-5	TGTGCCTGGAGTGTAGTGGCATGGGACCTTGGATGGGCAGAGCCCCAGTACTTC	CAWSVVAWDLGWAEPQYF
TRBV4-3	NA	NA	TRBJ2-3	TGCGCCAGCAGCCAAGAGGGGGTGGGAAAAACTAGCACAGATACGCAGTATTTT	CASSQEGVGKTSTDTQYF
TRBV27	NA	many	TRBJ1-5	TGTGCCAGCAGTTTAAGAGGTTTAAATCAGCCCCAGCATTTT	CASSLRGLNQPQHF
TRBV20-1	NA	many	TRBJ2-4	TGCAGTGCTAGAGATTTGGAATACAAAAACATTCAGTACTTC	CSARDLEYKNIQYF
TRBV4-3	NA	NA	TRBJ2-1	TGCGCCCGCAGCCAAGCTCGGGCAAGCTCCTACAATGAGCAGTTCTTC	CARSQARASSYNEQFF
TRBV11-3	NA	NA	TRBJ2-7	TGTGCCAGCAGCGGACAGCCCCCCTACGAGCAGTACTTC	CASSGQPPYEQYF